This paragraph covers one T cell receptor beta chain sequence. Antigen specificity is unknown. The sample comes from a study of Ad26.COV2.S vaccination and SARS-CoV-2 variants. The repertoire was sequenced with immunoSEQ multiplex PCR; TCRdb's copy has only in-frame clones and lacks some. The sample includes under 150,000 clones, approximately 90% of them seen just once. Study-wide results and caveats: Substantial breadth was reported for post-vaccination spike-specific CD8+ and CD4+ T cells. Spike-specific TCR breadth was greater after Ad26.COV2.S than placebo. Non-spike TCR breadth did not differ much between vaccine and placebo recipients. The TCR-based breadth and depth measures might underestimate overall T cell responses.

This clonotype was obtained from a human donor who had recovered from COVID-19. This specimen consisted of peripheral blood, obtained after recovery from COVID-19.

CDR3 sequence reads: CASSYQGANEKLFF. Written as DNA, the CDR3 is TGTGCCAGCAGCTACCAGGGGGCTAATGAAAAACTGTTTTTT. The chain recombines TRBV7-9 with TRBJ1-4, with TRBD1 matching 7 bases. V lost 4 bases to trimming and J lost 3 bases; unmatched junction nucleotides: 2. The germline V gene has CDR1 SEHNR and CDR2 FQNEAQ (reference sequence). The CDR3 contains 14 residues.